A single sample gave rise to the 15 T cell receptor beta chains below, sequenced in a study of blood T cell repertoires in COVID-19. The assay was immunoSEQ multiplex PCR, and TCRdb's table has in-frame clones only and misses some. The sample yields 300,000 to 500,000 clones, approximately 87% seen once. Source material: PBMCs or T cells enriched from blood (not recorded which). These receptors all stem from a woman aged 25 to 39 with acute COVID-19.

This chain connects TRBV11-3 to TRBJ2-3, with 9 bases aligning to TRBD1. Trimming at V came to 5 bases and at J to 4 bases, leaving 10 bases not matched to a gene. The CDR3 has 16 residues. Germline CDR1 SGHNT, CDR2 YENEEA. For the CDR3, the DNA is TGTGCCAGCAGCCAAGGACAGGGGATAGGGGCAGATACGCAGTATTTT. It translates to CASSQGQGIGADTQYF.

The V call is TRBV7-3, the J call TRBJ2-2, with TRBD1 matching 9 bases. CDR1 is SGHTA and CDR2 is FQGTGA in the germline V gene. The V and J ends lost 2 bases and 4 bases, in that order; junction bases with no gene match: 8. This CDR3 spans 17 amino acids. CDR3: CASSLEPGQGFTGELFF. CDR3 DNA: TGTGCCAGCAGCTTAGAGCCGGGACAGGGTTTCACCGGGGAGCTGTTTTTT.

The genes are TRBV9 and TRBJ2-3; 7 bases map to TRBD2. There are 16 residues in the CDR3. The junction had 11 bases not matched to a gene; V was cut back by 2 bases and J by 5 bases. The germline V gene encodes CDR1 SGDLS and CDR2 YYNGEE. The CDR3 here is CASSVLSGAAGDTQYF. CDR3 in DNA: TGTGCCAGCAGCGTCTTAAGCGGGGCTGCAGGAGATACGCAGTATTTT.

J is TRBJ1-5 and V is TRBV4-1; D is undetermined. This CDR3 region has 19 residues. The germline gives CDR1 MGHRA, CDR2 YSYEKL. Trimming took off 0 bases at V and 4 bases at J, with 22 bases between the two ends. The CDR3 DNA sequence: TGCGCCAGCAGCCAAGAGAGCCCGTACACCTTCACGGGTAATCAGCCCCAGCATTTT. It specifies CASSQESPYTFTGNQPQHF.

This clone occurred once. The chain is built from TRBV28 and TRBJ1-3, with D perhaps TRBD1 (5 bases). The CDR3 totals 15 residues. Trimming removed 4 bases at V and 4 bases at J, with 14 bases between. CDR1 is MDHEN and CDR2 is SYDVKM in the germline V gene. The CDR3 coding sequence is TGTGCCAGCAGTTCCCTAACGACAGTCGGAAACACCATATATTTT. Its protein product is CASSSLTTVGNTIYF. The full variable domain, rest sourced from reference TRBV28 and TRBJ1-3, is DVKVTQSSRYLVKRTGEKVFLECVQDMDHENMFWYRQDPGLGLRLIYFSYDVKMKEKGDIPEGYSVSREKKERFSLILESASTNQTSMYLCASSSLTTVGNTIYFGEGSWLTVV.

This clone was recorded once. The chain employs TRBV3-1 (or the pseudogene TRBV3-2) and TRBJ2-7, with 8 bases identical to TRBD1. V shed 3 bases and J 0 bases; nucleotides not matched to a gene: 7. This CDR3 is built from 16 residues. Looked up from germline, CDR1 is LGHDT and CDR2 is YNNKEL (reference sequence). In DNA, the CDR3 is TGTGCCAGCAGCCAGTCCGGGACAGGTCCCTCCTACGAGCAGTACTTC. Translating it yields CASSQSGTGPSYEQYF.

This clone occurred once. V gene TRBV19 combines with J gene TRBJ1-1; D might be TRBD1 (6 bases). Trimming took off 4 bases at V and 0 bases at J, with 9 bases between the two ends. The V gene's germline CDR1 is LNHDA and CDR2 SQIVND (reference sequence). The length of the CDR3 is 14 residues. CDR3 coding DNA: TGTGCCAGTAGTAAACAGGGCCTGAACACTGAAGCTTTCTTT. Amino acids: CASSKQGLNTEAFF.

The chain links TRBV7-8 to TRBJ1-4, with D perhaps TRBD1 (5 bases). The CDR3 loop spans 17 amino acids. Germline lookup yields CDR1 SGHVS and CDR2 FQNEAQ. Trimming cost V 2 bases and J 0 bases, with 13 bases left between them. CDR3 nucleotides: TGTGCCAGCAGCTTACTTAGGGGTCCCACAACTAATGAAAAACTGTTTTTT. It specifies CASSLLRGPTTNEKLFF.

The V and J genes are TRBV19 and TRBJ2-2; maybe TRBD1 (6 bases). Germline CDR1 LNHDA, CDR2 SQIVND (reference sequence). The CDR3 sequence is 16 residues long. Trimming took 2 bases from V and 1 from J, leaving 11 bases between them. This CDR3 reads CASSILGGWNTGELFF. For the CDR3, the DNA is TGTGCCAGTAGTATATTAGGGGGATGGAACACCGGGGAGCTGTTTTTT.

The chain is built from TRBV5-4 and TRBJ1-3; maybe TRBD1 (5 bases). This CDR3 is 13 amino acids long. Trimming pared 1 base from V and 3 bases from J, leaving 5 bases between. Germline CDR1 SGHNT, CDR2 YYREEE (reference sequence). CDR3: CASSLQGGNTIYF. CDR3 DNA sequence: TGTGCCAGCAGCTTGCAGGGTGGAAACACCATATATTTT.

V gene TRBV5-1 combines with J gene TRBJ2-3; 12 bases agree with TRBD2. The junction had 13 bases not matched to a gene; V was cut back by 5 bases and J by 6 bases. There are 17 residues in the CDR3. Germline loops: CDR1 SGHRS, CDR2 YFSETQ. The CDR3 nucleotides read TGCGCCAGCAGTCTACTGACTAGCGGGGGAACCGTGGATACGCAGTATTTT. Its translation: CASSLLTSGGTVDTQYF. The variable domain in full, with the rest retrieved from reference TRBV5-1 and TRBJ2-3, is KAGVTQTPRYLIKTRGQQVTLSCSPISGHRSVSWYQQTPGQGLQFLFEYFSETQRNKGNFPGRFSGRQFSNSRSEMNVSTLELGDSALYLCASSLLTSGGTVDTQYFGPGTRLTVL.

The rearrangement links TRBV15 to TRBJ2-7; TRBD1 agrees at 12 bases. The V gene end was trimmed by 9 bases and the J gene end by 6 bases; junction bases not matched to a gene: 6. The CDR3 sequence is 13 residues long. The germline V gene has CDR1 LNHNV and CDR2 YYDKDF (reference sequence). The CDR3 sequence is CATAGTGGREQYF. CDR3 sequence (DNA): TGTGCCACAGCCGGGACAGGGGGCCGCGAGCAGTACTTC.

Only one count was recorded for this clone. This sequence joins TRBV12-5 and TRBJ1-5; possibly TRBD1 for D (6 bases). Germline lookup yields CDR1 LGHNT and CDR2 FRNRAP. V was cut by 0 bases and J by 0 bases, with 18 bases left in between. This CDR3 is built from 19 residues. This chain's CDR3 is CASGLVSQGLLYSNQPQHF. The CDR3 bases are TGTGCTAGTGGTTTGGTATCCCAGGGGTTACTATATAGCAATCAGCCCCAGCATTTT.

The rearrangement joins TRBV27 to TRBJ2-3; tentative D call: TRBD1 (6 bases). The CDR3 length is 15 residues. The V gene lost 6 bases and the J gene lost 8 bases, with 21 bases spanning the gap. The germline CDR1 and CDR2 sequences are MNHEY and SMNVEV (reference sequence). The CDR3: CASSPPAPRGVTQYF. DNA for the CDR3: TGTGCCAGCAGCCCCCCGGCGCCCAGGGGAGTTACGCAGTATTTT.

This chain joins TRBV18 and TRBJ2-1, with 12 bases aligning to TRBD1. CDR3 length: 16 amino acids. Germline CDR1 is KGHSH and CDR2 is LQKENI. V was clipped by 4 bases and J by 8 bases; unmatched bases: 9. The CDR3 region is CASSLGTGGRVDEQFF. For the CDR3, the DNA is TGTGCCAGCTCACTGGGGACAGGGGGCCGGGTTGATGAGCAGTTCTTC.